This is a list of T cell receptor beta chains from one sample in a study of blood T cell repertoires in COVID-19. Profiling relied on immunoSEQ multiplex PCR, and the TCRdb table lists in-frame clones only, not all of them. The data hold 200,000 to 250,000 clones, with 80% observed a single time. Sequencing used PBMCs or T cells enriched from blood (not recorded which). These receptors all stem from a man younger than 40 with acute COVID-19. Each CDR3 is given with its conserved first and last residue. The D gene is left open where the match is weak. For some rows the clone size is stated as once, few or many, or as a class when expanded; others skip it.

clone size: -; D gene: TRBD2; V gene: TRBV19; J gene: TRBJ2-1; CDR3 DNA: TGTGCCAGTAGTGTCACTAGCGGGACTTACAATGAGCAGTTCTTC; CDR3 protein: CASSVTSGTYNEQFF
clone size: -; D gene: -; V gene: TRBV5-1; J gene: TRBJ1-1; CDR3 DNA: TGCGCCAGCAGCAAAACCGGGGGGAACACTGAAGCTTTCTTT; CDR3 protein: CASSKTGGNTEAFF
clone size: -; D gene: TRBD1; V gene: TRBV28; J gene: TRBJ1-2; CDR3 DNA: TGTGCCAGCAGTCCGCCTTCACAGGGGACGGAGGGCTACACCTTC; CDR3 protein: CASSPPSQGTEGYTF
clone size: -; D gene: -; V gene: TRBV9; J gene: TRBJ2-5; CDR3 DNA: TGTGCCAGCAGCGCAACTACAGGGGCGGGGGAGACCCAGTACTTC; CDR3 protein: CASSATTGAGETQYF
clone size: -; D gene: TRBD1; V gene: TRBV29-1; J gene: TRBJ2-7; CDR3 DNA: TGCAGCTCCACTTCCGAGGGGACAGGGAACCGCTACGAGCAGTACTTC; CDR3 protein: CSSTSEGTGNRYEQYF
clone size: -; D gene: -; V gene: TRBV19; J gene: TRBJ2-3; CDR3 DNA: TGTGCCAGTTCCGACTACACTACAGATACGCAGTATTTT; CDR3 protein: CASSDYTTDTQYF
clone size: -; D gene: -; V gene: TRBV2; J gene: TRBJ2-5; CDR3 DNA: TGTGCCAGCAGTGAAAGGGGTATGGAACAAGAGACCCAGTACTTC; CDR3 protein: CASSERGMEQETQYF
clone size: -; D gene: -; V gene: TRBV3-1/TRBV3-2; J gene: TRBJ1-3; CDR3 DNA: TGTGCCAGCAGCCTACAGAGCTCTGGAAACACCATATATTTT; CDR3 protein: CASSLQSSGNTIYF
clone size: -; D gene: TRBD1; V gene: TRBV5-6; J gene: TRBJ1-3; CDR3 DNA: TGTGCCAGCAGCTTGGATAGACAGGGTTTAAACACCATATATTTT; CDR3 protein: CASSLDRQGLNTIYF
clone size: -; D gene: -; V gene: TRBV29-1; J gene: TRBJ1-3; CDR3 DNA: TGCAGCGCTTTGCCCGCGGGTGGAAACACCATATATTTT; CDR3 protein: CSALPAGGNTIYF
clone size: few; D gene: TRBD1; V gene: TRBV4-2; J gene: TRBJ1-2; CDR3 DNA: TGTGCCAGCAGCCAAGGGCCGACCGGGACAGCTGATGGCTACACCTTC; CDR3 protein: CASSQGPTGTADGYTF
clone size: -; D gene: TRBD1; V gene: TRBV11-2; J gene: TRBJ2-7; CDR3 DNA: TGTGCCAGCAGCTTATCGGGACAGGGGAGGGTTGAGCAGTACTTC; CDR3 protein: CASSLSGQGRVEQYF
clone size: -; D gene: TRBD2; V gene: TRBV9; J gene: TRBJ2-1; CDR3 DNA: TGTGCCAGCAGCCCAGAGCGGGGCAGGTATGAGCAGTTCTTC; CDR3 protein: CASSPERGRYEQFF
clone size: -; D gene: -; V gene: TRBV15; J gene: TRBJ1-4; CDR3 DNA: TGTGCCACCAGCAGAGGTGGGCAGGGAGGTGAAAAACTGTTTTTT; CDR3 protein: CATSRGGQGGEKLFF
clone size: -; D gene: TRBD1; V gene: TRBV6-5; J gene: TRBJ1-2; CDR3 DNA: TGTGCCAGCAGACGACAGGGATCGGGTGGCTACACCTTC; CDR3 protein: CASRRQGSGGYTF
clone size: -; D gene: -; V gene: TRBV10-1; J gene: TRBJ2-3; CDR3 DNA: TGCGCCAGCAGTGAGAGTAGCTTGAAGTGGGATACGCAGTATTTT; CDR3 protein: CASSESSLKWDTQYF
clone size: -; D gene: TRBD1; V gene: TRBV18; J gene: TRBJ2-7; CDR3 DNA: TGTGCCAGCTCACGGGACAGATACGAGCAGTACTTC; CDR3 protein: CASSRDRYEQYF
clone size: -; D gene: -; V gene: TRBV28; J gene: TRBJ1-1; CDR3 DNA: TGTGCCAGCAGTTTTAAGGCGTCAGGAGCTTTCTTT; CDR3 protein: CASSFKASGAFF
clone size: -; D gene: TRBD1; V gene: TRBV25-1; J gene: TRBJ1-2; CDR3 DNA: TGTGCCAGCAGTGAATATATCGTAGACAGGGTATATGGCTACACCTTC; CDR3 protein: CASSEYIVDRVYGYTF
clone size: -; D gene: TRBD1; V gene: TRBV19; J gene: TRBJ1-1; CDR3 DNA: TGTGCCAGTAGGAAACAGGGGGTGAACACTGAAGCTTTCTTT; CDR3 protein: CASRKQGVNTEAFF
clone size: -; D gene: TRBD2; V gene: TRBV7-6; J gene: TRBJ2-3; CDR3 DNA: TGTGCCAGCAGCTTAGGGAAGACTAGCGGGGGGGCCGATCGAGCGACGCAGTATTTT; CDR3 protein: CASSLGKTSGGADRATQYF
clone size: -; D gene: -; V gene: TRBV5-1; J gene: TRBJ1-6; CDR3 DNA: TGCGCCAGCAGCTTGGACGGGCAGGGGAGCTCCTATAATTCACCCCTCCACTTT; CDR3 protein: CASSLDGQGSSYNSPLHF
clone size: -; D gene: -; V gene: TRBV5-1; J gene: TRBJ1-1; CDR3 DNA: TGCGCCAGCAGCTTACAAACCGTGAACACTGAAGCTTTCTTT; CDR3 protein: CASSLQTVNTEAFF
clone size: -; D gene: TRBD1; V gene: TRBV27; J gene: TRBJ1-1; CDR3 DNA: TGTGCCAGCAGTCTACCGGGACAGGGTAGAACTGAAGCTTTCTTT; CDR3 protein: CASSLPGQGRTEAFF
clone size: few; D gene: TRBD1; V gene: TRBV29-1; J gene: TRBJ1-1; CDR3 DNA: TGCAGCGGGCCTCGGGACAGTTTCACTGAAGCTTTCTTT; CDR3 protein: CSGPRDSFTEAFF
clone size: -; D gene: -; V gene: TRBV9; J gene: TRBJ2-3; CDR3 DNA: TGTGCCAGCAGCGGACAGCAGGGGCCAGATACGCAGTATTTT; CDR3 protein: CASSGQQGPDTQYF
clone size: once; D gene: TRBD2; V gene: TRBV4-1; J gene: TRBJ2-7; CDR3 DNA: TGCGCCAGCAGCCAAGGGCCCATAGCGGGGAGTCCCTACGAGCAGTACTTC; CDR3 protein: CASSQGPIAGSPYEQYF
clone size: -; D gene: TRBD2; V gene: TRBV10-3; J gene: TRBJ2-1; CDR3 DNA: TGTGCCATCACCGGACTAGCGGTCTACAATGAGCAGTTCTTC; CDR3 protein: CAITGLAVYNEQFF